Sequencing of this T cell receptor beta chain was carried out in a study of blood T cells in healthy people across ages. General study findings and limits: Naive T cell percentage showed a strong correlation with TCR beta diversity.

In the case of this clonotype: Its antigen is unidentified.

Looked up from germline, CDR1 is MDHEN and CDR2 is SYDVKM. V gave up 5 bases and J gave up 4 bases, with 14 bases separating them. The CDR3 contains 14 residues. Then a second PCR, running about 6 to 12 cycles, was carried out with a sample-barcoded 5' primer and a J-beta primer mix. The template-switch adaptor was a 5' adaptor with 12 random nucleotides. It tagged each cDNA molecule. TCRdb processed the 5' RACE reads anew with MiXCR; each CDR3 protein has one entry. The sample lists around 650,000 distinct CDR3 sequences; approximately 30% were seen once. The TCR originated in a woman aged 80 or older in good health. The source material was blood. This sequence joins TRBV28 and TRBJ1-1, with D maybe TRBD1 (5 bases). The CDR3 DNA reads as TGTGCCAGCAGTCCTCCAGTCGGGGGCACTGAAGCTTTCTTT. Its protein is CASSPPVGGTEAFF.